This T cell receptor beta chain was obtained from a study of shared clonotypes between healthy human individuals. Germline V gene lookup returns CDR1 KGHSH and CDR2 LQKENI. This CDR3 has 14 amino acids. The V gene lost 0 bases and the J gene lost 3 bases, with 9 bases spanning the gap. The table came from immunoSEQ multiplex PCR; TCRdb's copy has only in-frame clones and leaves some out. The sample has about 2,500,000 clones; roughly nine tenths are singletons. The chain uses TRBV18 and TRBJ2-7; no firm D call. The source of this sequence is a man younger than 35 in good health. The specimen was naive CD4+ T cells sorted from blood. Subset defined: CD45RA+ positively selected. Here the CDR3 reads CASSPPAVFYEQYF. In nucleotides, the CDR3 is TGTGCCAGCTCACCACCGGCAGTCTTCTACGAGCAGTACTTC.